The 31 T cell receptor beta chains listed next were all sequenced from one sample in a study of CD8+ T cells in alopecia areata. Following RNA extraction, reverse transcription yielded cDNA that acted as the sequencing template. The table came from immunoSEQ multiplex PCR; TCRdb's copy has only in-frame clones and leaves some out. The sample holds around 70,000 clones, around 30% seen once. Treatment reported: oral pan-JAK inhibitor, 5-10 mg twice daily. The sequencing here drew on CD8+ T cells sorted from blood, taken at week 4, from a patient treated with tofacitinib. The receptors originated from a human donor with alopecia areata.

Comments on this clone: In the same sample, other DNA sequences code for this CDR3. The rearrangement links TRBV29-1 to TRBJ1-1; D remains ambiguous. The CDR3 totals 11 residues. V was pared by 4 bases and J by 5 bases, with 8 bases between. Germline CDR1 is SQVTM and CDR2 is ANQGSEA. In DNA form, the CDR3 reads TGCAGCGTTGTAGTGGGGACTGAAGCTTTCTTT. Its translation is CSVVVGTEAFF. Filled out from reference TRBV29-1 and TRBJ1-1, the complete variable domain reads SAVISQKPSRDICQRGTSLTIQCQVDSQVTMMFWYRQQPGQSLTLIATANQGSEATYESGFVIDKFPISRPNLTFSTLTVSNMSPEDSSIYLCSVVVGTEAFFGQGTRLTVV.

This clone was counted between two and nine times. The V gene is TRBV2, the J gene TRBJ2-1, with 9 bases matching TRBD1. Germline V gene sequence: CDR1 SNHLY, CDR2 FYNNEI. With 11 bases clipped from V and 6 bases from J, the junction kept 20 bases outside the gene matches. The length of the CDR3 is 17 residues. The DNA for the CDR3 is TGTGCCCAAGTAGGGACAGGGCTAGCGAGACCCGTCAATGAGCAGTTCTTC. Amino acids: CAQVGTGLARPVNEQFF.

The CDR3 spells CASSLPGTGWYEQYF. CDR3 bases: TGTGCCAGCAGTCTCCCTGGGACAGGGTGGTACGAGCAGTACTTC. The rearrangement joins TRBV27 to TRBJ2-7; 9 bases are shared with TRBD1. The CDR3 contains 15 residues. With V trimmed by 5 bases and J by 4 bases, 9 bases remained unmatched. Germline V CDR1 and CDR2: MNHEY, SMNVEV (reference sequence).

This clone was seen only a few times. The rearrangement links TRBV29-1 to TRBJ2-2; D is unclear. Germline V gene sequence: CDR1 SQVTM, CDR2 ANQGSEA. Trimming stripped 4 bases from V and 5 bases from J, with 5 bases between. The CDR3 is 11 residues long. This CDR3 is CSVGLTGELFF. CDR3 bases: TGCAGCGTTGGACTTACCGGGGAGCTGTTTTTT.

J is TRBJ2-2 and V is TRBV29-1; D is perhaps TRBD1 (6 bases). V was clipped by 4 bases and J by 4 bases, with 10 bases between them. Germline V gene sequence: CDR1 SQVTM, CDR2 ANQGSEA. The CDR3 covers 13 residues. The CDR3 sequence: CSVVVRGTGELFF. The CDR3 DNA reads TGCAGCGTTGTGGTCAGGGGCACCGGGGAGCTGTTTTTT.

The genes are TRBV14 and TRBJ2-2, with 8 bases aligning to TRBD2. The germline CDR1 and CDR2 sequences are SGHDN and FVKESK. The CDR3 is 12 amino acids. The V gene end was trimmed by 8 bases and the J gene end by 7 bases; junction bases not matched to a gene: 3. CDR3 in DNA: TGTGCCAGCGGACTAGCTGGCGGGGAGCTGTTTTTT. Translating it yields CASGLAGGELFF. Looking up the rest from reference TRBV14 and TRBJ2-2 gives the full variable domain: EAGVTQFPSHSVIEKGQTVTLRCDPISGHDNLYWYRRVMGKEIKFLLHFVKESKQDESGMPNNRFLAERTGGTYSTLKVQPAELEDSGVYFCASGLAGGELFFGEGSRLTVL.

V is TRBV29-1 and J is TRBJ2-5; 12 positions agree with TRBD1. Germline CDR1 and CDR2: SQVTM and ANQGSEA. The trim removed 7 bases at V and 4 bases at J, leaving 10 bases unmatched. This CDR3 region has 15 residues. In nucleotides, the CDR3 is TGCAGCGCCGAGGGTGGGACAGGGGGCGGAGAGACCCAGTACTTC. This gives the protein CSAEGGTGGGETQYF.

This chain uses TRBV2 with TRBJ2-5; unclear D gene. CDR3 length: 11 amino acids. Germline V gene sequence: CDR1 SNHLY, CDR2 FYNNEI. V gave up 7 bases and J gave up 4 bases, with 7 bases separating them. The CDR3, as DNA: TGTGCCAGCATCACCCGAGAGACCCAGTACTTC. This codes for CASITRETQYF.

The rearrangement joins TRBV27 to TRBJ1-4; D is unclear. Germline V gene lookup returns CDR1 MNHEY and CDR2 SMNVEV (reference sequence). Trimming removed 4 bases at V and 0 bases at J, with 3 bases between. This CDR3 has 13 amino acids. CDR3 bases: TGTGCCAGCAGTTCGGCAACTAATGAAAAACTGTTTTTT. It codes for CASSSATNEKLFF.

This rearrangement joins TRBV29-1 to TRBJ1-1, with no clear D. Germline V gene data show CDR1 as SQVTM and CDR2 as ANQGSEA. V lost 7 bases, J lost 4 bases, and 10 bases lay in between. This CDR3 region has 11 residues. In DNA form, the CDR3 reads TGCAGCGCCCTCTCAGGCACTGAAGCTTTCTTT. It is translated as CSALSGTEAFF.

The gene calls are TRBV9 and TRBJ1-5, with TRBD1 as a possible D gene (5 bases). The germline CDR1 and CDR2 sequences are SGDLS and YYNGEE. This CDR3 spans 16 amino acids. Trimming removed 0 bases at V and 5 bases at J, with 15 bases between. Written as DNA, the CDR3 is TGTGCCAGCAGCGTAGCTCTAGGCCAGGGCGATCAGCCCCAGCATTTT. Residues: CASSVALGQGDQPQHF.

This clone was found a few times. The chain recombines TRBV27 with TRBJ2-1; D is uncertain. Germline V lookup: CDR1 MNHEY, CDR2 SMNVEV (reference sequence). The CDR3 consists of 12 residues. The V gene lost 3 bases and the J gene lost 10 bases, with 10 bases spanning the gap. The DNA for the CDR3 is TGTGCCAGCAGTTTTTTACGAAGAGAGCAGTTCTTC. Its translation is CASSFLRREQFF.

The J gene is TRBJ2-7, the V gene TRBV7-9, with TRBD2 as a possible D gene (5 bases). CDR1 is SEHNR and CDR2 is FQNEAQ in the germline V gene (reference sequence). V was cut by 3 bases and J by 4 bases, with 19 bases left in between. The CDR3 contains 16 residues. The CDR3 DNA follows: TGTGCCAGCAGCTTGGGCGTGGGAGAGGAGGCTTACGAGCAGTACTTC. Translated, it gives CASSLGVGEEAYEQYF.

The genes are TRBV4-3 and TRBJ1-4; 8 positions agree with TRBD1. The trim removed 1 base at V and 7 bases at J, leaving 14 bases unmatched. CDR1 LGHNA and CDR2 YSLEER come from the germline V gene. The CDR3 runs 18 residues. CDR3 amino acids: CASSQGTGRPTGGEKLFF. The CDR3 DNA reads as TGCGCCAGCAGCCAAGGGACAGGACGCCCCACAGGGGGTGAAAAACTGTTTTTT.

In this sample, this clone turned up a few times. This sequence joins TRBV7-9 and TRBJ2-5; TRBD1 agrees at 7 bases. With V trimmed by 3 bases and J by 3 bases, 7 bases remained unmatched. CDR1 is SEHNR and CDR2 is FQNEAQ in the germline V gene (reference sequence). There are 15 residues in the CDR3. The CDR3 nucleotides are TGTGCCAGCAGCTTGTTCGGGCAGGGGGAAGAGACCCAGTACTTC. It encodes CASSLFGQGEETQYF.

The chain uses TRBV27 and TRBJ2-7; 11 bases map to TRBD2. V lost 4 bases to trimming and J lost 4 bases; unmatched junction nucleotides: 3. The CDR3 totals 14 residues. Germline loops: CDR1 MNHEY, CDR2 SMNVEV (reference sequence). The CDR3 reads CASSYSGGVYEQYF. The CDR3 bases are TGTGCCAGCAGTTATAGCGGGGGGGTTTACGAGCAGTACTTC.

This clone was detected ten times or more. The chain joins TRBV27 to TRBJ2-3; no firm D call. This CDR3 comprises 14 residues. Germline values: CDR1 MNHEY, CDR2 SMNVEV (reference sequence). Deletions cut 0 bases from V and 2 bases from J, with 6 bases between. Here the CDR3 reads CASSLSGHTDTQYF. The CDR3 DNA sequence: TGTGCCAGCAGTTTATCGGGTCACACAGATACGCAGTATTTT.

This clone was counted many times. This chain connects TRBV18 to TRBJ1-1; the D gene is possibly TRBD1 (5 bases). CDR1 KGHSH and CDR2 LQKENI come from the germline V gene. Between the trimmed V and J ends, which lost 3 bases and 4 bases, there was a span of 15 bases. There are 15 residues in the CDR3. CDR3 region: CASSPGAPGGTEAFF. CDR3 nucleotides: TGTGCCAGCTCACCCGGGGCCCCGGGGGGCACTGAAGCTTTCTTT.

Here the CDR3 reads CSVASSGNYEQYF. CDR3 bases: TGCAGCGTTGCGTCTAGCGGAAACTACGAGCAGTACTTC. V is TRBV29-1 and J is TRBJ2-7, with 7 positions matching TRBD2. The CDR3 covers 13 residues. Germline loops: CDR1 SQVTM, CDR2 ANQGSEA. The ends lost 4 bases at V and 3 bases at J; junction bases unmatched: 6.

The gene calls are TRBV19 and TRBJ1-1, with 8 bases identical to TRBD1. Germline V CDR1 and CDR2: LNHDA, SQIVND (reference sequence). The J segment lost 3 bases and the V segment lost 8 bases, leaving 5 bases of the junction unmatched. This CDR3 is 13 amino acids long. Here the CDR3 reads CASDTGGDTEAFF. DNA for the CDR3: TGTGCCAGTGACACAGGGGGTGACACTGAAGCTTTCTTT.

V and J are TRBV7-2 and TRBJ2-7; D may be TRBD1 or TRBD2 (5 bases each). V was cut by 6 bases and J by 5 bases, with 20 bases left in between. From germline, CDR1 is SGHTA and CDR2 FQGNSA. The CDR3 is made up of 15 amino acids. This chain's CDR3 is CASSRLLMGENEQYF. CDR3 nucleotides: TGTGCCAGCAGTCGACTCTTGATGGGGGAAAACGAGCAGTACTTC.

The J gene is TRBJ2-7, the V gene TRBV11-2, with D possibly called TRBD1 or TRBD2 (5 bases each). Per the germline V gene, CDR1 is SGHAT and CDR2 is FQNNGV. The V and J ends lost 3 bases and 6 bases respectively, with 12 bases between them. CDR3 size: 13 residues. The CDR3 DNA reads TGTGCCAGCAGCTTCCACGGGGCAGTCGAGCAGTACTTC. The encoded protein is CASSFHGAVEQYF.

This clone showed up just a few times. This chain links TRBV11-2 with TRBJ1-3; no firm D call. Germline assignment: CDR1 SGHAT and CDR2 FQNNGV. CDR3 length equals 11 residues. V was cut by 8 bases and J by 6 bases, with 8 bases left in between. The CDR3 DNA reads as TGTGCCAGCCGAGGAGAAAACACCATATATTTT. It encodes CASRGENTIYF.

This chain joins TRBV27 and TRBJ2-6, with D unclear. CDR3 length equals 14 residues. The V gene lost 9 bases and the J gene lost 2 bases, with 11 bases spanning the gap. Germline assignment: CDR1 MNHEY and CDR2 SMNVEV (reference sequence). CDR3 residues: CASPQAPGANVLTF. The CDR3 coding sequence is TGTGCCAGTCCTCAAGCCCCTGGGGCCAACGTCCTGACTTTC.

This clone has ten or more counts. At the DNA level, this CDR3 is encoded by other sequences in the same sample as well. The chain couples TRBV18 to TRBJ2-2; D gene ambiguous. The CDR3 contains 12 residues. The germline CDR1 and CDR2 sequences are KGHSH and LQKENI. V lost 2 bases and J 6 bases, leaving 4 bases between the germline ends. The CDR3 is CASSPGAGELFF. CDR3 nucleotide sequence: TGTGCCAGCTCACCAGGAGCCGGGGAGCTGTTTTTT. Supplemented by reference TRBV18 and TRBJ2-2, the full variable domain reads NAGVMQNPRHLVRRRGQEARLRCSPMKGHSHVYWYRQLPEEGLKFMVYLQKENIIDESGMPKERFSAEFPKEGPSILRIQQVVRGDSAAYFCASSPGAGELFFGEGSRLTVL.

The chain recombines TRBV23-1 with TRBJ1-5, with 9 positions matching TRBD1. TRBV23-1 is an ORF; its function is uncertain. The V gene end was trimmed by 8 bases and the J gene end by 3 bases; junction bases not matched to a gene: 11. CDR3 length: 16 residues. CDR3 in amino acids: CASERPGQGPNQPQHF. CDR3 bases: TGCGCCAGCGAACGACCGGGACAGGGTCCCAATCAGCCCCAGCATTTT.

The chain carries TRBV9 and TRBJ1-5, with TRBD1 identical over 7 bases. V lost 3 bases, J lost 2 bases, and 5 bases stayed unmatched. The CDR3 is 15 residues long. Germline values: CDR1 SGDLS, CDR2 YYNGEE. The chain's CDR3 is CASSAGQARNQPQHF. CDR3 nucleotides: TGTGCCAGCAGCGCCGGACAGGCACGCAATCAGCCCCAGCATTTT.

The chain links TRBV25-1 to TRBJ1-3; the match to TRBD1 covers 7 bases. J lost 4 bases, V lost 8 bases, and 8 bases had no gene match. The CDR3 extends over 14 amino acids. Germline V lookup: CDR1 MGHDK, CDR2 SYGVNS. The CDR3 bases are TGTGCCAGCGGCCGGGGGACAGCCGGAAACACCATATATTTT. This codes for CASGRGTAGNTIYF.

This clone was picked up many times. The V and J genes are TRBV7-9 and TRBJ2-2; the D is unclear. Germline V gives CDR1 SEHNR, CDR2 FQNEAQ (reference sequence). V dropped 1 base and J dropped 6 bases, with 3 bases sitting between them. The CDR3 length is 12 residues. The CDR3 is CASSLGAGELFF. CDR3 in DNA: TGTGCCAGCAGCTTAGGAGCCGGGGAGCTGTTTTTT.

The rearrangement joins TRBV25-1 to TRBJ2-7; 10 positions match TRBD2. After removal of 7 bases from V and 6 bases from J, the junction contained 15 bases not matched to a gene. Germline CDR1 and CDR2: MGHDK and SYGVNS. This CDR3 contains 16 residues. Here the CDR3 DNA reads TGTGCCAGCACCACCCGGGAGGGGACTAGCGACGCCGAGCAGTACTTC. It encodes CASTTREGTSDAEQYF.

The chain joins TRBV29-1 to TRBJ1-1; D is ambiguous. The length of the CDR3 is 12 residues. Trimming removed 4 bases from V and 3 bases from J, with 9 bases in between. The germline CDR1 and CDR2 sequences are SQVTM and ANQGSEA. CDR3 nucleotides: TGCAGCGTTGCGCCTAGGGACACTGAAGCTTTCTTT. This translates into CSVAPRDTEAFF.